This TCR beta chain was identified in a study of CD8 T cells in ankylosing spondylitis. Findings of the study overall: Disease-linked clones bore a CD8+ phenotype, appearing relatively rarely in peripheral blood. In ankylosing spondylitis blood, a motif of fewer than 10 highly homologous TCR beta variants appeared characteristic. Both synovial fluid and blood in reactive arthritis had previously been reported to carry some motif variants.

This clonotype came up a few times. Its antigen is unknown. Trimming took 3 bases from V and 7 from J; bases not matched to a gene: 7. Germline CDR1 reads SGHRS; CDR2 reads YFSETQ. This CDR3 spans 15 amino acids. Preparation of TCR beta libraries was done by quantitative 5'-RACE with molecular barcodes. Using its own MiXCR run on the 5' RACE reads, TCRdb lists one record per CDR3 protein. The table has about 800,000 distinct CDR3 sequences, 12% seen once; the top ten hold 0.45% to 0.6%. The specimen was blood, either unsorted or a sorted T cell fraction (not recorded which). This chain connects TRBV5-1 to TRBJ2-1; 10 positions agree with TRBD2. This TCR was recovered from a male donor with ankylosing spondylitis. The CDR3 DNA sequence: TGCGCCAGCAGCTCCCTAGCGGGAGAAGGGAATGAGCAGTTCTTC. Protein product: CASSSLAGEGNEQFF.